This T cell receptor (beta chain) was sequenced in a study of T cell changes during pregnancy in multiple sclerosis. Some clones are missing from TCRdb's copy, which holds only in-frame ones; the method was immunoSEQ multiplex PCR. Of 50,000 to 65,000 clones in the sample, 96% were seen once. Trimming removed 3 bases at V and 5 bases at J, with 16 bases between. CDR3 length: 15 residues. CDR1 and CDR2 (germline): MGHRA, YSYEKL. Sample: CD8+ T cells from peripheral blood mononuclear cells, taken after pregnancy. This clonotype originated in a female donor with multiple sclerosis, enrolled in a pregnancy study. The rearrangement joins TRBV4-1 to TRBJ1-1, with D possibly matching TRBD1 (5 bases). The CDR3 is CASSQILGGETEAFF. The CDR3 region has the DNA TGCGCCAGCAGCCAGATTCTTGGGGGGGAGACTGAAGCTTTCTTT.